What follows are 8 T cell receptor beta chains derived from one specimen sequenced in a study of Ad26.COV2.S vaccination and SARS-CoV-2 variants (dated by TCRdb to the early 2020s). The sample's time point label, in plain terms: individuals recovered from natural SARS-CoV-2 infection. The method was the immunoSEQ multiplex PCR assay. In TCRdb, the immuneACCESS table is reduced to in-frame sequences with V and J assigned. These tables do not hold every clone; where another copy was compared, an unresolved V gene accounts for under half, and the others remain unexplained. Recorded for this sample are 350,000 to 450,000 clones; under 95% of them occurred a single time. The ten biggest clones cover 3.9% of the sample. The source material was peripheral blood, sampled after recovery from COVID-19. The receptors shown here come from a human donor who had recovered from COVID-19.

The V and J genes are TRBV13 and TRBJ2-5, with 7 bases identical to TRBD2. V dropped 2 bases and J dropped 3; count of bases not matched to a gene: 3. Germline CDR1 reads PRHDT; CDR2 reads FYEKMQ (reference sequence). The CDR3 sequence is 14 residues long. The CDR3 is CASSLTGLKETQYF. The CDR3 DNA follows: TGTGCCAGCAGCTTAACGGGACTAAAAGAGACCCAGTACTTC. Full variable domain (remainder filled in from reference TRBV13 and TRBJ2-5): AAGVIQSPRHLIKEKRETATLKCYPIPRHDTVYWYQQGPGQDPQFLISFYEKMQSDKGSIPDRFSAQQFSDYHSELNMSSLELGDSALYFCASSLTGLKETQYFGPGTRLLVL.

The chain combines TRBV9 with TRBJ1-4; 7 nucleotides agree with TRBD1. This CDR3 is built from 15 residues. Germline V gives CDR1 SGDLS, CDR2 YYNGEE. V shed 2 bases and J 1 base; nucleotides not matched to a gene: 2. The CDR3 reads CASSVRGRTNEKLFF. The CDR3 DNA reads as TGTGCCAGCAGCGTGAGGGGGCGAACTAATGAAAAACTGTTTTTT.

This chain uses TRBV5-1 with TRBJ2-7, with D possibly matching TRBD1 (8 bases). The germline gives CDR1 SGHRS, CDR2 YFSETQ. CDR3 size: 14 residues. Trimming removed 4 bases at V and 5 bases at J, with 16 bases between. CDR3 sequence: CASSPKTGGDEQYF. The CDR3 coding sequence is TGCGCCAGCAGCCCTAAAACAGGGGGGGACGAGCAGTACTTC. Filled out from reference TRBV5-1 and TRBJ2-7, the complete variable domain reads KAGVTQTPRYLIKTRGQQVTLSCSPISGHRSVSWYQQTPGQGLQFLFEYFSETQRNKGNFPGRFSGRQFSNSRSEMNVSTLELGDSALYLCASSPKTGGDEQYFGPGTRLTVT.

This clone has just one count. The CDR3 DNA follows: TGTGCCAGCAGTTACGACCAGGTCAGGGTGTTTCAGCCCCAGCATTTT. As protein: CASSYDQVRVFQPQHF. The chain uses TRBV6-2 or TRBV6-3 and TRBJ1-5; a weak D match, TRBD1 (5 bases). V was pared by 2 bases and J by 6 bases, with 17 bases between. Germline V gene lookup returns CDR1 MNHEY and CDR2 SVGEGT. This CDR3 has 16 amino acids.

This clone has only a few counts. The sample has other DNA sequences that encode this CDR3 too. This chain connects TRBV5-1 to TRBJ1-2; D call uncertain. V gave up 0 bases and J gave up 6 bases, with 9 bases separating them. The CDR3 consists of 13 residues. CDR1 SGHRS and CDR2 YFSETQ come from the germline V gene. The CDR3 nucleotides read TGCGCCAGCAGCTTGGATTTGGGTGATGGCTACACCTTC. It codes for CASSLDLGDGYTF.

The rearrangement links TRBV6-5 to TRBJ1-5; D unresolved. With 2 bases removed from V and 7 bases from J, the gap between germline ends came to 12 bases. CDR3 length equals 14 residues. Germline V gene data show CDR1 as MNHEY and CDR2 as SVGAGI. CDR3 nucleotide sequence: TGTGCCAGCAGTTACGGATCGGGTGGCCAGCCCCAGCATTTT. Protein: CASSYGSGGQPQHF.

The chain employs TRBV11-2 and TRBJ1-4, with D perhaps TRBD1 (6 bases). The CDR3 runs 15 residues. Germline CDR1 reads SGHAT; CDR2 reads FQNNGV. The V and J ends lost 1 base and 2 bases respectively, with 8 bases between them. The CDR3 DNA is TGTGCCAGCAGCTTAGCAGGGGTCACTAATGAAAAACTGTTTTTT. Amino acid sequence: CASSLAGVTNEKLFF.

The chain couples TRBV25-1 to TRBJ2-1; D unresolved. CDR1 is MGHDK and CDR2 is SYGVNS in the germline V gene. There are 14 residues in the CDR3. V was shortened by 0 bases and J by 5 bases, with 8 bases between the two germline ends. As DNA, the CDR3 is TGTGCCAGCAGTGAATACTACAGAAACAATGAGCAGTTCTTC. It translates to CASSEYYRNNEQFF.